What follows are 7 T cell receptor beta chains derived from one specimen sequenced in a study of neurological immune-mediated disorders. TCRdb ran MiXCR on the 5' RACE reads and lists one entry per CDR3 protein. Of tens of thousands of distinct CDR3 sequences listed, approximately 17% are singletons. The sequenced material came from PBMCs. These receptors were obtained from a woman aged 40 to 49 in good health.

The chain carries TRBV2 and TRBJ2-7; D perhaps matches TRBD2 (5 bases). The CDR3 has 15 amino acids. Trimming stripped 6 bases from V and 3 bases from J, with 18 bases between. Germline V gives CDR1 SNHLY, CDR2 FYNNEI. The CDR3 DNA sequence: TGTGCCAGCAGGCCGGGATTCTCAAAGCACTACGAGCAGTACTTC. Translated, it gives CASRPGFSKHYEQYF.

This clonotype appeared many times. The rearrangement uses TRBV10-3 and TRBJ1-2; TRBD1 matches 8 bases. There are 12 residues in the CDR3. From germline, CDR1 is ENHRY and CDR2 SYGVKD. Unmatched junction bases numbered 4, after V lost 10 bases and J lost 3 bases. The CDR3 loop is CASQTGDYGYTF. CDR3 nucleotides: TGTGCCAGCCAGACAGGGGACTATGGCTACACCTTC.

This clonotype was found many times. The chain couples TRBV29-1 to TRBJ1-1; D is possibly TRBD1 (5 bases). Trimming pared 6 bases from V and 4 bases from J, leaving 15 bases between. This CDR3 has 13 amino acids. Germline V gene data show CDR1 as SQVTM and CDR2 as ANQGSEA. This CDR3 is CSVAAGPSTEAFF. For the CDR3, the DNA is TGCAGCGTCGCGGCAGGGCCCAGCACTGAAGCTTTCTTT.

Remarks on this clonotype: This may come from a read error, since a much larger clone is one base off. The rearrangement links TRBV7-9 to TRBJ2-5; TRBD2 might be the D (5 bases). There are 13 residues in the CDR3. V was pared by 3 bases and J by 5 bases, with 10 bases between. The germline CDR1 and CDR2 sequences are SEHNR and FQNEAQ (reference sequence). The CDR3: CASSFVTKETQYF. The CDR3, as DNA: TGTGCCAGCAGCTTCGTGACTAAGGAGACCCAGTACTTC.

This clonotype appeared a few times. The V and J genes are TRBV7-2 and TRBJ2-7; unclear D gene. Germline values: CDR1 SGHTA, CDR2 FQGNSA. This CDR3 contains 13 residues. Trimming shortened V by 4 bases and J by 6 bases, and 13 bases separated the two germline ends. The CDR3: CASSSLPLAEQYF. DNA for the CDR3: TGTGCCAGCAGCTCACTGCCCCTGGCCGAGCAGTACTTC.

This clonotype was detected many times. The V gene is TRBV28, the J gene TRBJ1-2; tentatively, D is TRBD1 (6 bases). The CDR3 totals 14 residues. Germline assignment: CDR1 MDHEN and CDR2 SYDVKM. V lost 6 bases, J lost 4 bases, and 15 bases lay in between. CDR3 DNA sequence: TGTGCCAGCAGCCCGTCAGGGGCGGGCTATGGCTACACCTTC. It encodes CASSPSGAGYGYTF.

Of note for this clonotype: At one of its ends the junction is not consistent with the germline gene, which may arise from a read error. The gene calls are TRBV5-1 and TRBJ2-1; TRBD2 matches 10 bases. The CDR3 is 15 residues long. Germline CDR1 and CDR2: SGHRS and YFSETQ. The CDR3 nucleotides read TGCGTCAGCAGCTTTCGCCTAGCGGGGGTGGATGAGCAATTCTTC. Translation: CVSSFRLAGVDEQFF.